One sample yielded the 15 T cell receptor beta chains listed below, sequenced in a study of T cell responses to AZD1222 COVID-19 vaccine. The method was immunoSEQ multiplex PCR; TCRdb's version includes in-frame clones alone and lacks a portion of them. The sample yields around 130,000 clones, roughly 86% seen once. Sequenced here: peripheral blood, sampled on day 0 of AZD1222 vaccination. Every receptor here comes from an adult in good health.

J is TRBJ2-3 and V is TRBV7-3, with 8 bases matching TRBD1. Trimming cost V 4 bases and J 4 bases; bases outside gene matches: 10. The CDR3 totals 16 residues. CDR1 and CDR2 (germline): SGHTA, FQGTGA. This CDR3 is CASSSTGQGNSDTQYF. The CDR3 DNA reads as TGTGCCAGCAGCTCAACCGGACAGGGAAACTCAGATACGCAGTATTTT.

The V gene is TRBV6-5, the J gene TRBJ1-1, with TRBD1 matching 9 bases. The germline gives CDR1 MNHEY, CDR2 SVGAGI. This CDR3 spans 16 amino acids. Trimming at V came to 2 bases and at J to 4 bases, leaving 8 bases not matched to a gene. CDR3 region: CASSYRGWDRATEAFF. The CDR3 DNA sequence: TGTGCCAGCAGTTACAGGGGTTGGGACAGGGCCACTGAAGCTTTCTTT.

The chain carries TRBV5-1 and TRBJ1-1; tentatively, D is TRBD1 (5 bases). This CDR3 contains 15 residues. The V end was cut by 5 bases, the J end by 1 base, with 15 bases between. CDR1 and CDR2 from the germline V gene are SGHRS and YFSETQ. As DNA, the CDR3 is TGCGCCAGCAGAGTGGGGGGATCCACGAACACTGAAGCTTTCTTT. Its translation: CASRVGGSTNTEAFF.

The chain joins TRBV27 to TRBJ2-7; 8 nucleotides align to TRBD2. Germline V gives CDR1 MNHEY, CDR2 SMNVEV (reference sequence). Trimming removed 6 bases from V and 10 bases from J; junction bases left unmatched: 11. This CDR3 comprises 13 residues. In DNA form, the CDR3 reads TGTGCCAGCAGCCTAACAGGGACTAGGCGTCAGTACTTC. Its translation: CASSLTGTRRQYF.

The chain employs TRBV12-3 or TRBV12-4 and TRBJ1-5; D uncertain. Trimming pared 7 bases from V and 4 bases from J, leaving 8 bases between. The CDR3 length is 12 residues. CDR3 sequence reads: CASTFGNQPQHF. CDR3 coding DNA: TGTGCCAGCACTTTTGGGAATCAGCCCCAGCATTTT.

The chain is built from TRBV4-2 and TRBJ1-6, with D unclear. The CDR3 contains 16 residues. Germline V gene lookup returns CDR1 LGHNA and CDR2 YNFKEQ. V shed 0 bases and J shed 11 bases, with 17 bases lying between them. In DNA form, the CDR3 reads TGTGCCAGCAGCCAAGATTTCCCAGGTTCTATCGCACCCCTCCACTTT. This encodes CASSQDFPGSIAPLHF.

This chain's CDR3 is CASSYGTSGIYEQYF. The CDR3 region has the DNA TGTGCCAGCAGTTATGGGACTAGCGGGATATACGAGCAGTACTTC. V usage is TRBV14 and J usage is TRBJ2-7; TRBD2 matches 13 bases. The trim removed 6 bases at V and 4 bases at J, leaving 6 bases unmatched. The CDR3 is 15 residues long. In germline, CDR1 is SGHDN, CDR2 FVKESK.

V and J are TRBV6-2 or TRBV6-3 and TRBJ1-5; D possibly corresponds to TRBD1 (6 bases). Germline V lookup: CDR1 MNHEY, CDR2 SVGEGT. The V end lost 5 bases, the J end lost 11 bases, and 13 bases lay between the germline ends. The CDR3 runs 12 residues. Here the CDR3 DNA reads TGTGCCAGCAGTGCAGGGGTTGGGGCCCAGCATTTT. This encodes CASSAGVGAQHF.

The chain is built from TRBV28 and TRBJ2-1; maybe TRBD2 (5 bases). The CDR3 is made up of 16 amino acids. The V gene's germline CDR1 is MDHEN and CDR2 SYDVKM. Deletions cut 6 bases from V and 4 bases from J, with 19 bases between. In DNA, the CDR3 is TGTGCCAGCAGAGAAGTGAGTGGGAGTACATACAATGAGCAGTTCTTC. Its protein is CASREVSGSTYNEQFF.

The V and J genes are TRBV7-6 and TRBJ1-6; D gene unclear. Per the germline V gene, CDR1 is SGHVS and CDR2 is FNYEAQ. The CDR3 sequence is 14 residues long. V gave up 8 bases and J gave up 6 bases, with 14 bases separating them. DNA for the CDR3: TGTGCCAGCCGAGGGCAGGCCTTTAATTCACCCCTCCACTTT. Residues: CASRGQAFNSPLHF.

The V call is TRBV11-2, the J call TRBJ1-3, with D hard to call. CDR3 length equals 16 residues. V gave up 1 base and J gave up 0 bases, with 10 bases separating them. The germline CDR1 and CDR2 sequences are SGHAT and FQNNGV. CDR3 sequence reads: CASSLGRGHSGNTIYF. In nucleotides, the CDR3 is TGTGCCAGCAGCTTAGGCCGCGGGCACTCTGGAAACACCATATATTTT.

As DNA, the CDR3 is TGCGCCAGCAGCTCCGGACTAGCGGAACAAGAGACCCAGTACTTC. It is translated as CASSSGLAEQETQYF. The V and J genes are TRBV5-1 and TRBJ2-5; 10 bases fit TRBD2. The CDR3 length is 15 residues. With 3 bases clipped from V and 2 bases from J, the junction kept 4 bases outside the gene matches. Germline CDR1 SGHRS, CDR2 YFSETQ. The variable domain in full, with the rest retrieved from reference TRBV5-1 and TRBJ2-5, is KAGVTQTPRYLIKTRGQQVTLSCSPISGHRSVSWYQQTPGQGLQFLFEYFSETQRNKGNFPGRFSGRQFSNSRSEMNVSTLELGDSALYLCASSSGLAEQETQYFGPGTRLLVL.

V usage is TRBV27 and J usage is TRBJ2-7; a possible D gene is TRBD2 (7 bases). The CDR3 length is 14 residues. V gave up 8 bases and J gave up 1 base, with 15 bases separating them. The germline gives CDR1 MNHEY, CDR2 SMNVEV (reference sequence). The CDR3, as DNA: TGTGCCAGCCCCCTGGGGGGGACATCCTACGAGCAGTACTTC. This sequence encodes CASPLGGTSYEQYF.

This chain joins TRBV6-5 and TRBJ1-5; 9 nucleotides agree with TRBD1. The CDR3 spans 15 residues. The germline V gene encodes CDR1 MNHEY and CDR2 SVGAGI. Germline trimming cut 7 bases from V and 4 bases from J; bases unmatched to any gene: 8. CDR3 sequence (DNA): TGTGCCAGCACCCCTACAGGGGGCGGGAATCAGCCCCAGCATTTT. Amino acid sequence: CASTPTGGGNQPQHF.

The chain combines TRBV12-3 or TRBV12-4 with TRBJ1-3; no clear D gene. This CDR3 has 13 amino acids. Between the trimmed V and J ends, which lost 6 bases and 4 bases, there was a span of 10 bases. The chain's CDR3 is CASSPNGGNTIYF. CDR3 DNA sequence: TGTGCCAGCAGCCCTAATGGGGGAAACACCATATATTTT.